These 16 T cell receptor beta chains were sequenced from one sample in a study of CD8+ T cells in alopecia areata. cDNA prepared by RNA extraction and subsequent reverse transcription served as the template for sequencing. Repertoires were generated with immunoSEQ multiplex PCR, while TCRdb's copy carries only in-frame clones and drops some. This repertoire shows approximately 200,000 clones, roughly three fifths found once; its top ten account for about 3.5%. The sample's treatment: oral pan-JAK inhibitor, 5-10 mg twice daily. The specimen was CD4+ T cells sorted from blood, collected at week 4, from a patient treated with tofacitinib. Receptors originate from a human donor with alopecia areata.

This clone was recorded only once. CDR3: CSGGPYYGYTF. CDR3 nucleotide sequence: TGCAGCGGAGGGCCCTACTATGGCTACACCTTC. This sequence joins TRBV29-1 and TRBJ1-2; D unclear. This CDR3 is built from 11 residues. Trimming took off 7 bases at V and 3 bases at J, with 9 bases between the two ends. The germline V gene has CDR1 SQVTM and CDR2 ANQGSEA.

In its sample, this clone was seen a few times. This rearrangement joins TRBV30 to TRBJ2-3, with 7 positions matching TRBD2. Germline V gives CDR1 GTSNPN, CDR2 SVGIG (reference sequence). The CDR3 runs to 15 residues. J lost 2 bases, V lost 0 bases, and 5 bases had no gene match. This chain's CDR3 is CAWSVLAGVTDTQYF. The CDR3 coding sequence is TGTGCCTGGAGTGTATTAGCGGGTGTCACAGATACGCAGTATTTT.

This clone was seen a few times. The CDR3 loop reads CSVVSDRNTEAFF. The CDR3 DNA sequence: TGCAGCGTTGTATCCGACAGGAACACTGAAGCTTTCTTT. The chain joins TRBV29-1 to TRBJ1-1, with D possibly being TRBD1 (5 bases). V lost 4 bases to trimming and J lost 1 base, with 10 bases between them. Germline lookup yields CDR1 SQVTM and CDR2 ANQGSEA. The CDR3 contains 13 residues.

This chain links TRBV30 with TRBJ1-3; D unclear. There are 16 residues in the CDR3. Germline V lookup: CDR1 GTSNPN, CDR2 SVGIG (reference sequence). Trimming removed 3 bases from V and 0 bases from J, with 15 bases in between. In nucleotides, the CDR3 is TGTGCCTGGAGCAACAAGAGCGGCAGCTCTGGAAACACCATATATTTT. It is translated as CAWSNKSGSSGNTIYF. The variable domain in full, completed from reference TRBV30 and TRBJ1-3, reads SQTIHQWPATLVQPVGSPLSLECTVEGTSNPNLYWYRQAAGRGLQLLFYSVGIGQISSEVPQNLSASRPQDRQFILSSKKLLLSDSGFYLCAWSNKSGSSGNTIYFGEGSWLTVV.

CDR3 in DNA: TGTGCCAGCAGCTTGAGAGCGGGGGCTGGGGCCAACGTCCTGACTTTC. This gives the protein CASSLRAGAGANVLTF. The chain combines TRBV7-9 with TRBJ2-6; 8 bases fit TRBD2. This CDR3 is built from 16 residues. Looked up from germline, CDR1 is SEHNR and CDR2 is FQNEAQ (reference sequence). V lost 3 bases and J lost 2; bases outside the gene matches: 3.

The chain carries TRBV6-6 and TRBJ2-7; D is unresolved. Germline V CDR1 and CDR2: MNHNY, SVGAGI (reference sequence). The V end lost 0 bases, the J end lost 2 bases, and 8 bases lay between the germline ends. This CDR3 has 14 amino acids. For the CDR3, the DNA is TGTGCCAGCAGTTACTCGGGCAGAGCCTACGAGCAGTACTTC. Its protein product is CASSYSGRAYEQYF.

The CDR3 spells CSVAGGPEAFF. CDR3 DNA: TGCAGCGTAGCAGGGGGCCCTGAAGCTTTCTTT. The gene calls are TRBV29-1 and TRBJ1-1, with 8 positions matching TRBD1. Trimming at V came to 6 bases and at J to 6 bases, leaving 3 bases not matched to a gene. CDR3 size: 11 residues. Germline lookup yields CDR1 SQVTM and CDR2 ANQGSEA.

This sequence joins TRBV15 and TRBJ1-6; TRBD1 matches 7 bases. From germline, CDR1 is LNHNV and CDR2 YYDKDF (reference sequence). This CDR3 spans 17 amino acids. The trim removed 2 bases at V and 8 bases at J, leaving 12 bases unmatched. The CDR3 is CATSRSPTGSSDSPLHF. CDR3 nucleotide sequence: TGTGCCACCAGCAGATCTCCGACAGGGTCCTCAGATTCACCCCTCCACTTT.

The CDR3 is CSVHAGGRDTQYF. The CDR3 region has the DNA TGCAGCGTTCATGCGGGTGGAAGAGATACGCAGTATTTT. The chain has TRBV29-1 and TRBJ2-3, with a weak D call TRBD2 (5 bases). CDR3 length: 13 amino acids. Germline-derived CDR1 and CDR2 are SQVTM and ANQGSEA. V was shortened by 5 bases and J by 5 bases, with 14 bases between the two germline ends.

The rearrangement links TRBV28 to TRBJ2-7; possible D gene TRBD1, 6 bases. CDR3 length: 15 amino acids. The V end was cut by 7 bases, the J end by 2 bases, with 18 bases between. Germline assignment: CDR1 MDHEN and CDR2 SYDVKM. CDR3 DNA: TGTGCCAGCAATCCACAGGGAATTGTAACCTACGAGCAGTACTTC. Translated, it gives CASNPQGIVTYEQYF.

The chain has TRBV5-6 and TRBJ1-6, with D perhaps TRBD1 (5 bases). Germline V CDR1 and CDR2: SGHDT, YYEEEE. The CDR3 covers 14 residues. V was clipped by 2 bases and J by 9 bases, with 12 bases between them. In nucleotides, the CDR3 is TGTGCCAGCAGCTTACCAGGGAGAGGTTCACCCCTCCACTTT. Protein: CASSLPGRGSPLHF.

V and J are TRBV4-1 and TRBJ1-4, with D perhaps matching TRBD1 (6 bases). V was clipped by 1 base and J by 5 bases, with 11 bases between them. Germline CDR1 MGHRA, CDR2 YSYEKL. There are 15 residues in the CDR3. The CDR3: CASSQGGQKNEKLFF. The CDR3 DNA reads as TGCGCCAGCAGCCAAGGAGGACAGAAGAATGAAAAACTGTTTTTT.

The V call is TRBV30, the J call TRBJ2-4; 11 positions agree with TRBD1. The CDR3 has 23 amino acids. Germline CDR1 reads GTSNPN; CDR2 reads SVGIG (reference sequence). V trimming: 1 base; J trimming: 7 bases; junction bases outside the gene matches: 30. The CDR3 nucleotides are TGTGCCTGGAGTGGTTACCCTTCTCCCGTCCACCCTCCGGGGGACAGGGGGGCGAACATTCAGTACTTC. Its translation is CAWSGYPSPVHPPGDRGANIQYF.

The J gene is TRBJ2-3, the V gene TRBV30; TRBD2 matches 8 bases. Trimming removed 4 bases from V and 6 bases from J; junction bases left unmatched: 6. From germline, CDR1 is GTSNPN and CDR2 SVGIG (reference sequence). The CDR3 extends over 13 amino acids. The CDR3 reads CAWKDGGGDTQYF. CDR3 coding DNA: TGTGCCTGGAAAGACGGGGGGGGCGATACGCAGTATTTT.

The sample holds a few counts of this clone. V usage is TRBV27 and J usage is TRBJ2-3; D not certain. V lost 3 bases and J lost 1, with 5 bases in between. The CDR3 has 13 amino acids. The germline V gene has CDR1 MNHEY and CDR2 SMNVEV (reference sequence). The CDR3 DNA reads as TGTGCCAGCAGTTTGTCCCGCACAGATACGCAGTATTTT. Its translation: CASSLSRTDTQYF.

This clone came up a few times. The chain recombines TRBV10-3 with TRBJ2-7, with 7 bases that match TRBD2. Losses at the gene ends were 3 bases for V and 2 bases for J; bases not matched to a gene: 7. The CDR3 consists of 15 residues. Germline CDR1 reads ENHRY; CDR2 reads SYGVKD. The CDR3 DNA follows: TGTGCCATCAGTGACCAACACGGGGGGACCTACGAGCAGTACTTC. It is translated as CAISDQHGGTYEQYF.